Listed below are T cell receptor beta chains from one sample, sequenced in a study of shared clonotypes between healthy human individuals. TCRdb keeps only in-frame clones here, not all; method: immunoSEQ multiplex PCR. The repertoire holds 2,100,000 or so clones, with 95% as singletons. Sequencing was carried out using naive CD4+ T cells sorted from blood. Receptors originate from a man aged 18-30 years in good health. Each CDR3 is given with its conserved first and last residue. D genes are given only for firm matches. Some rows have no size entry. The others give once, few or many, or a class for an expanded clone.

.,15,TRBJ1-4,.,TRBV9,CASSVGPGFNEKLFF,TGTGCCAGCAGCGTAGGCCCAGGGTTTAATGAAAAACTGTTTTTT
.,13,TRBJ1-1,.,TRBV7-9,CASSFEMNTEAFF,TGTGCCAGCAGCTTCGAGATGAACACTGAAGCTTTCTTT
.,19,TRBJ2-2,.,TRBV6-1,CASSEDRVGVFANTGELFF,TGTGCCAGCAGTGAAGACAGGGTGGGGGTATTTGCGAACACCGGGGAGCTGTTTTTT
.,12,TRBJ2-7,.,TRBV28,CASSFPAYEQYF,TGTGCCAGCAGTTTTCCGGCTTACGAGCAGTACTTC
TRBD1,14,TRBJ1-1,.,TRBV28,CASRLGGWDTEAFF,TGTGCCAGCAGATTAGGGGGCTGGGACACTGAAGCTTTCTTT
.,17,TRBJ1-5,.,TRBV6-4,CASSDSRRDQRNQPQHF,TGTGCCAGCAGTGACTCGAGGCGTGATCAGAGGAATCAGCCCCAGCATTTT
.,15,TRBJ1-6,.,TRBV5-1,CASSFESSYNSPLHF,TGCGCCAGCAGCTTCGAGAGCTCCTATAATTCACCCCTCCACTTT
TRBD1,14,TRBJ2-7,once,TRBV19,CASSIGDRGHEQYF,TGTGCCAGTAGTATAGGCGACAGGGGCCACGAGCAGTACTTC
.,17,TRBJ1-3,.,TRBV5-4,CASSSTLGGRAGNTIYF,TGTGCCAGCAGCTCTACGCTAGGGGGGAGGGCTGGAAACACCATATATTTT
TRBD2,16,TRBJ2-7,.,TRBV6-6,CASSPVLGGGAYEQYF,TGTGCCAGCAGCCCGGTGTTGGGGGGAGGGGCCTACGAGCAGTACTTC
.,14,TRBJ1-2,.,TRBV18,CASSRWTDNYGYTF,TGTGCCAGCTCACGGTGGACGGATAACTATGGCTACACCTTC
TRBD1,19,TRBJ1-3,.,TRBV9,CASSVAPPGTAVSGNTIYF,TGTGCCAGCAGCGTAGCTCCGCCCGGGACAGCCGTCTCTGGAAACACCATATATTTT
.,17,TRBJ2-5,.,TRBV4-3,CASSHDTLRGSQETQYF,TGCGCCAGCAGCCATGATACACTGCGGGGTTCCCAAGAGACCCAGTACTTC
.,15,TRBJ2-7,.,TRBV11-3,CASSSQAPPAGEQYF,TGTGCCAGCAGCTCGCAGGCCCCCCCGGCGGGCGAGCAGTACTTC
.,13,TRBJ2-5,.,TRBV18,CASSPISRETQYF,TGTGCCAGCTCACCGATATCTCGGGAGACCCAGTACTTC
TRBD2,17,TRBJ2-3,.,TRBV5-6,CASSSGLAGGKTDTQYF,TGTGCCAGCAGCTCGGGACTAGCGGGGGGTAAAACAGATACGCAGTATTTT
.,14,TRBJ2-1,once,TRBV6-5,CASSGLTLNNEQFF,TGTGCCAGCTCAGGGTTAACCCTTAACAATGAGCAGTTCTTC
.,15,TRBJ1-4,once,TRBV5-1,CASSLISGSGGKLFF,TGCGCCAGCAGCTTGATTTCAGGGTCAGGAGGAAAACTGTTTTTT
.,14,TRBJ1-1,.,TRBV4-1,CASSQELRNTEAFF,TGCGCCAGCAGCCAAGAATTGAGGAACACTGAAGCTTTCTTT
TRBD1,13,TRBJ1-5,.,TRBV5-1,CASSSGQGQPQHF,TGCGCCAGCAGCTCGGGACAGGGGCAGCCCCAGCATTTT
TRBD1,15,TRBJ2-1,.,TRBV2,CASRAGTGEWNEQFF,TGTGCCAGCAGAGCCGGGACAGGGGAATGGAATGAGCAGTTCTTC
.,16,TRBJ2-1,once,TRBV5-8,CASSFGWGSSYNEQFF,TGTGCCAGCAGCTTCGGCTGGGGAAGCTCCTACAATGAGCAGTTCTTC
.,12,TRBJ1-2,.,TRBV29-1,CSVEEGGYGYTF,TGCAGCGTTGAAGAAGGGGGCTATGGCTACACCTTC
.,15,TRBJ1-2,.,TRBV28,CASMYPGTSIYGYTF,TGTGCCAGCATGTACCCCGGGACGTCTATCTATGGCTACACCTTC